This T cell receptor (beta chain) comes out of a study of PD-1 blockade in classical Hodgkin lymphoma. This CDR3 has 18 residues. Germline CDR1 and CDR2: LGHNT and FRNRAP. With V trimmed by 3 bases and J by 4 bases, 14 bases remained unmatched. Study-wide points: When nivolumab was started under 1 year after ASCT, patients were excluded. Patients newly diagnosed and complete responders had comparable baseline diversity. CD4+ TCR diversity rose significantly by C4D1, and CD8+ TCR diversity did not.

As for this clone: Its specificity is not known.

Here immunoSEQ multiplex PCR was the method, and the copy in TCRdb shows in-frame clones only, minus some. The table has about 16,000 clones, about 65% seen once. Specified time point: cycle 4 day 1 (C4D1), after five to seven weeks of nivolumab. All patients relapsed after autologous stem cell transplantation, and brentuximab vedotin exposure varied. This clonotype was sampled from a human donor with classical Hodgkin lymphoma. This chain links TRBV12-5 with TRBJ2-2; 7 positions match TRBD2. Sample: peripheral blood mononuclear cells (PBMCs), taken before the fourth cycle of nivolumab. The CDR3 loop is CASGFGEGTDPSTGELFF. For the CDR3, the DNA is TGTGCTAGTGGTTTCGGGGAGGGGACGGACCCGAGCACCGGGGAGCTGTTTTTT.